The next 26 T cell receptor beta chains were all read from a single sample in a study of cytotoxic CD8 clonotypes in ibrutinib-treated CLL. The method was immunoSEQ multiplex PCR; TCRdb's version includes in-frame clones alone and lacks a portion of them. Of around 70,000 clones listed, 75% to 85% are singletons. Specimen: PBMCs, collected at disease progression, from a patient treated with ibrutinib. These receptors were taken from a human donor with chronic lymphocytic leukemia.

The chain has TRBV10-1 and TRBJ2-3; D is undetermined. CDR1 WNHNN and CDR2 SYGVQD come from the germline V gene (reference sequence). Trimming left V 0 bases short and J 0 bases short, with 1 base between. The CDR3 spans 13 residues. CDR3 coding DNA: TGCGCCAGCAGTGAGTCTAGCACAGATACGCAGTATTTT. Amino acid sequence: CASSESSTDTQYF.

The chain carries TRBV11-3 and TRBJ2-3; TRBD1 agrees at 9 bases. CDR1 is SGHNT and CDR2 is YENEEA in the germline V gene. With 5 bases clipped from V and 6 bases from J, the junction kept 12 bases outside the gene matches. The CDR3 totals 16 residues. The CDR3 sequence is CASSVRGQGNEDTQYF. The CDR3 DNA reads TGTGCCAGCAGCGTAAGGGGACAGGGTAATGAGGATACGCAGTATTTT.

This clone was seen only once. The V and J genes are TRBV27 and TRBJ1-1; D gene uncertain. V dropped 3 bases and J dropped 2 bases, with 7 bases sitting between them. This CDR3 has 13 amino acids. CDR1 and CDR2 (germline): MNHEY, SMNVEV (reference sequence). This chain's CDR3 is CASSFYQNTEAFF. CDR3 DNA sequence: TGTGCCAGCAGTTTTTACCAAAACACTGAAGCTTTCTTT.

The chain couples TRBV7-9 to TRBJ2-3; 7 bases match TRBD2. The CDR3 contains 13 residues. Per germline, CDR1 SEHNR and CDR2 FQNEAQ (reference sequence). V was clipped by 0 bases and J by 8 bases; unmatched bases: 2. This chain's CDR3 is CASSLAVAGTQYF. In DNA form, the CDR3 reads TGTGCCAGCAGCTTAGCAGTAGCGGGTACGCAGTATTTT.

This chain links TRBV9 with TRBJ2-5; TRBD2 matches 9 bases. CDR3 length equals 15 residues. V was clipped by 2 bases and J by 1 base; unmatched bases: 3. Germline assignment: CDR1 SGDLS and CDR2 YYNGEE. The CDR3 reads CASSVSGGLQETQYF. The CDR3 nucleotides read TGTGCCAGCAGCGTTAGCGGGGGCCTCCAAGAGACCCAGTACTTC.

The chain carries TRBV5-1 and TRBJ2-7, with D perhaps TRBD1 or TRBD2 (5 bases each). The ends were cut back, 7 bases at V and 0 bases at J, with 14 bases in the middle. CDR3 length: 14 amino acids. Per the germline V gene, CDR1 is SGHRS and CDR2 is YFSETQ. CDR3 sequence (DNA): TGCGCCAGCTCCGCCCAGGGAGACTCCTACGAGCAGTACTTC. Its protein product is CASSAQGDSYEQYF.

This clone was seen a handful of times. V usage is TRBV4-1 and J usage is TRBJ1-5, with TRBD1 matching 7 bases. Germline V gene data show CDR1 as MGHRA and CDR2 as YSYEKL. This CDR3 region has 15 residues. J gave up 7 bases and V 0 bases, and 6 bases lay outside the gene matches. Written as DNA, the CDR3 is TGCGCCAGCAGCCAAGACAGGGGGTCTATGCAGCCCCAGCATTTT. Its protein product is CASSQDRGSMQPQHF.

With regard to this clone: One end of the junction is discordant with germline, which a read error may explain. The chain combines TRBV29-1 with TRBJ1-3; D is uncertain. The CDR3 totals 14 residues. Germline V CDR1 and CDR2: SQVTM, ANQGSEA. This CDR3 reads CSGEALWPGNTIYF. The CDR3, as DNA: TGCAGCGGTGAAGCTCTCTGGCCTGGAAACACCATATATTTT. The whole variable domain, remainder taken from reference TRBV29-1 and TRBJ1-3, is SAVISQKPSRDICQRGTSLTIQCQVDSQVTMMFWYRQQPGQSLTLIATANQGSEATYESGFVIDKFPISRPNLTFSTLTVSNMSPEDSSIYLCSGEALWPGNTIYFGEGSWLTVV.

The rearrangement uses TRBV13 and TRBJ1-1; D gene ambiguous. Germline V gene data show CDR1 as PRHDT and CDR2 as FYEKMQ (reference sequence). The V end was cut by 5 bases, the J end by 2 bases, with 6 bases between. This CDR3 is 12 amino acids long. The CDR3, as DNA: TGTGCCAGCAGCCAGATTAACACTGAAGCTTTCTTT. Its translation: CASSQINTEAFF. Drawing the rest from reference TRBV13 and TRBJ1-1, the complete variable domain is AAGVIQSPRHLIKEKRETATLKCYPIPRHDTVYWYQQGPGQDPQFLISFYEKMQSDKGSIPDRFSAQQFSDYHSELNMSSLELGDSALYFCASSQINTEAFFGQGTRLTVV.

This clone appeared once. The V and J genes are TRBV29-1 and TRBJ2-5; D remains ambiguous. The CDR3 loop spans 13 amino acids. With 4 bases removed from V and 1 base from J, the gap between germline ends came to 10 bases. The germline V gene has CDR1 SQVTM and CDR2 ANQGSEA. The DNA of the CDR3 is TGCAGCGTTGCGCCGCTGTCCCAAGAGACCCAGTACTTC. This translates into CSVAPLSQETQYF.

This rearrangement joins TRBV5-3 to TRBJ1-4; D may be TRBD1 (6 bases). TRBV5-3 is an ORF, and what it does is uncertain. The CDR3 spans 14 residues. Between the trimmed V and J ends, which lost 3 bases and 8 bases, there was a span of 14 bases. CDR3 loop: CARSSRQDHEKLFF. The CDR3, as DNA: TGTGCCAGAAGCTCTAGACAGGACCACGAAAAACTGTTTTTT.

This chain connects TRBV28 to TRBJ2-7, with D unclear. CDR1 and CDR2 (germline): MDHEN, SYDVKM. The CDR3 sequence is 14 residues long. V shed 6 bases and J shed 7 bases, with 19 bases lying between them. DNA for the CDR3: TGTGCCAGCAGGGTATCGACCACCGGTTCGGAGCAGTACTTC. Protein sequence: CASRVSTTGSEQYF. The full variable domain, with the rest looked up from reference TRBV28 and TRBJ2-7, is DVKVTQSSRYLVKRTGEKVFLECVQDMDHENMFWYRQDPGLGLRLIYFSYDVKMKEKGDIPEGYSVSREKKERFSLILESASTNQTSMYLCASRVSTTGSEQYFGPGTRLTVT.

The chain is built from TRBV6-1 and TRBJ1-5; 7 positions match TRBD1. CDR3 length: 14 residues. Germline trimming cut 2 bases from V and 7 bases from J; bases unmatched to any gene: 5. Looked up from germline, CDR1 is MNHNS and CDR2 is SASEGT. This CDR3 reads CASSERGGGQPQHF. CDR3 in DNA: TGTGCCAGCAGTGAAAGAGGGGGCGGGCAGCCCCAGCATTTT.

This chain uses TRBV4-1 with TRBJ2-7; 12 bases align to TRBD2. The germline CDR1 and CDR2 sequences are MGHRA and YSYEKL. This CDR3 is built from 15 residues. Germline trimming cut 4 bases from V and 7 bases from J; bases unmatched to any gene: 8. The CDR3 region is CASSPRTSGTEEQYF. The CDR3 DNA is TGCGCCAGCAGCCCCAGGACTAGCGGGACAGAGGAGCAGTACTTC.

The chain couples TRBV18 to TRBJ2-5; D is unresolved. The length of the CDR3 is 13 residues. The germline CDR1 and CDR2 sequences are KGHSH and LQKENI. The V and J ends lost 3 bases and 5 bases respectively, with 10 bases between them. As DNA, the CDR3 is TGTGCCAGCTCACCTTCCGGGCAGGAGACCCAGTACTTC. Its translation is CASSPSGQETQYF.

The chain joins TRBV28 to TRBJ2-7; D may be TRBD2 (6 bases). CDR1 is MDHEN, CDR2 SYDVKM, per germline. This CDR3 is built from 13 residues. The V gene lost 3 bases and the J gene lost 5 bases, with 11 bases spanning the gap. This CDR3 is CASSLFRGNEQYF. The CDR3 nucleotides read TGTGCCAGCAGTTTGTTTCGGGGGAACGAGCAGTACTTC.

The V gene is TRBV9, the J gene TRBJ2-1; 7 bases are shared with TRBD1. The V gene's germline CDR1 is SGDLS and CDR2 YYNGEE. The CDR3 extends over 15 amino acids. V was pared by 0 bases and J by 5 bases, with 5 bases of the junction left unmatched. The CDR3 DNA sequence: TGTGCCAGCAGCGTAGGACAGGGCCCCCACAATGAGCAGTTCTTC. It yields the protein CASSVGQGPHNEQFF.

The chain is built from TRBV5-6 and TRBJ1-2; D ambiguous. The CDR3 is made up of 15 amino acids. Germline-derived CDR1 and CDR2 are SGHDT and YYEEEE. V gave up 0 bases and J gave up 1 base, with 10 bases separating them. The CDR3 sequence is CASSLELHGNYGYTF. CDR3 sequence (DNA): TGTGCCAGCAGCTTGGAGTTGCACGGTAACTATGGCTACACCTTC.

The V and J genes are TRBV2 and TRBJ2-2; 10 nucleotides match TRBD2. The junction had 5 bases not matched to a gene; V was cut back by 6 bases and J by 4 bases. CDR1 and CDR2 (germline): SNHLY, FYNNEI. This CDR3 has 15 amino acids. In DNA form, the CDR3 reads TGTGCCAGCAGCCTAGCGGGAGTTGGCACCGGGGAGCTGTTTTTT. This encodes CASSLAGVGTGELFF. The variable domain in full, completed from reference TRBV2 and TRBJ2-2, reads EPEVTQTPSHQVTQMGQEVILRCVPISNHLYFYWYRQILGQKVEFLVSFYNNEISEKSEIFDDQFSVERPDGSNFTLKIRSTKLEDSAMYFCASSLAGVGTGELFFGEGSRLTVL.

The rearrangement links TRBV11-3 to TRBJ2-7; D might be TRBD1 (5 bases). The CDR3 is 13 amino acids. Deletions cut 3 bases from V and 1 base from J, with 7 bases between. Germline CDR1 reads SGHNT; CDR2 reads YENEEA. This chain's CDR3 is CASSFGQSYEQYF. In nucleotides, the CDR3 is TGTGCCAGCAGCTTCGGACAATCCTACGAGCAGTACTTC. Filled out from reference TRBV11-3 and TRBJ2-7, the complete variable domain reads EAGVVQSPRYKIIEKKQPVAFWCNPISGHNTLYWYLQNLGQGPELLIRYENEEAVDDSQLPKDRFSAERLKGVDSTLKIQPAELGDSAVYLCASSFGQSYEQYFGPGTRLTVT.

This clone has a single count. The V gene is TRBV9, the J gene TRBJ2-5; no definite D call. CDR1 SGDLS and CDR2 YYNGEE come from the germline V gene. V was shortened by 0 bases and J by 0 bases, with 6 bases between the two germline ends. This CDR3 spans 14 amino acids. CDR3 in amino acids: CASSVVVNQETQYF. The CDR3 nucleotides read TGTGCCAGCAGCGTAGTAGTTAACCAAGAGACCCAGTACTTC. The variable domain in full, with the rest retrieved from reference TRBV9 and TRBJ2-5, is DSGVTQTPKHLITATGQRVTLRCSPRSGDLSVYWYQQSLDQGLQFLIQYYNGEERAKGNILERFSAQQFPDLHSELNLSSLELGDSALYFCASSVVVNQETQYFGPGTRLLVL.

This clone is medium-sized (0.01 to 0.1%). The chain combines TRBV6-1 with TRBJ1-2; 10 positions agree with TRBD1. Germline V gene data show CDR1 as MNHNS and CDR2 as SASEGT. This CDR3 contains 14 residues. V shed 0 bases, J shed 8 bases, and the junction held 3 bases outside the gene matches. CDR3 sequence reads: CASSEAGTGEGYTF. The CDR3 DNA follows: TGTGCCAGCAGTGAAGCGGGGACAGGGGAAGGCTACACCTTC.

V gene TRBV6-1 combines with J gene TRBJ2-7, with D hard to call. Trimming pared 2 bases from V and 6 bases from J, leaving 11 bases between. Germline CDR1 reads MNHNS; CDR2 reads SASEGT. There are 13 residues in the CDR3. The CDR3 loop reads CASSEISWGEQYF. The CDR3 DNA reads TGTGCCAGCAGTGAAATCTCCTGGGGCGAGCAGTACTTC.

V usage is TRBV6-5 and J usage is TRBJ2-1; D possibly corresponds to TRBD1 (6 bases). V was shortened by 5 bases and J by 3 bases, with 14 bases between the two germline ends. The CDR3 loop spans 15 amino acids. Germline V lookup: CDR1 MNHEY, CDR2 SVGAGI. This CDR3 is CASSPGDNHYNEQFF. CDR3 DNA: TGTGCCAGCAGTCCCGGGGACAACCACTACAATGAGCAGTTCTTC.

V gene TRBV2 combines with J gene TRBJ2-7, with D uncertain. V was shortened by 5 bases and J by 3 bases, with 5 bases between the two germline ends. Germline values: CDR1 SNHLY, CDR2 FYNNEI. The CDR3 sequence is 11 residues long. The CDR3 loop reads CASSLRYEQYF. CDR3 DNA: TGTGCCAGCAGTCTCCGCTACGAGCAGTACTTC.

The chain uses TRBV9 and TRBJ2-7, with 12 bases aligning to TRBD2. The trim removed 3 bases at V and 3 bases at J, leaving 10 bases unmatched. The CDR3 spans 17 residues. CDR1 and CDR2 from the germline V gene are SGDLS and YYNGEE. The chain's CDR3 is CASSAQTSGRGGYEQYF. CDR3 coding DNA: TGTGCCAGCAGCGCTCAGACTAGCGGGAGAGGAGGCTACGAGCAGTACTTC.